The 16 T cell receptor beta chains below all came from one sample that was sequenced in a study of somatic mutations in cytotoxic T cells in rheumatoid arthritis. Method: immunoSEQ multiplex PCR; TCRdb's copy keeps in-frame clones and lacks some. In the table there are fewer than 40,000 clones, 82% of which are singletons. Sequencing was done on a sample of CD8+ T cells sorted from blood. These receptors were taken from an adult with rheumatoid arthritis.

The chain employs TRBV5-4 and TRBJ1-2, with D unresolved. CDR1 SGHNT and CDR2 YYREEE come from the germline V gene (reference sequence). This CDR3 comprises 10 residues. V was clipped by 1 base and J by 5 bases, with 0 bases between them. The CDR3 spells CASSLYGYTF. CDR3 nucleotides: TGTGCCAGCAGCTTGTATGGCTACACCTTC.

The chain uses TRBV30 and TRBJ2-1; 10 nucleotides line up with TRBD2. V lost 0 bases, J lost 8 bases, and 10 bases stayed unmatched. Germline CDR1 GTSNPN, CDR2 SVGIG (reference sequence). The CDR3 covers 16 residues. This CDR3 is CAWSVRASGSLHEQFF. CDR3 coding DNA: TGTGCCTGGAGTGTAAGGGCTAGCGGGAGTTTGCATGAGCAGTTCTTC.

The chain has TRBV10-2 and TRBJ2-1; D perhaps matches TRBD2 (7 bases). The CDR3 consists of 14 residues. Deletions cut 4 bases from V and 5 bases from J, with 12 bases between. Germline V lookup: CDR1 WSHSY, CDR2 SAAADI. The CDR3 coding sequence is TGCGCCAGCAGTGGGGGGGGCTCGAACAATGAGCAGTTCTTC. It translates to CASSGGGSNNEQFF.

J is TRBJ2-7 and V is TRBV11-1, with 10 bases aligning to TRBD1. From germline, CDR1 is SGHAT and CDR2 FQDESV (reference sequence). This CDR3 has 17 amino acids. With V trimmed by 8 bases and J by 4 bases, 17 bases remained unmatched. The CDR3 loop reads CASAPVPGQGRTYEQYF. The DNA for the CDR3 is TGTGCCAGCGCACCTGTCCCGGGACAGGGGCGGACTTACGAGCAGTACTTC.

The chain combines TRBV9 with TRBJ2-2; 9 bases line up with TRBD1. CDR3 length: 18 amino acids. In germline, CDR1 is SGDLS, CDR2 YYNGEE. The trim removed 1 base at V and 4 bases at J, leaving 11 bases unmatched. The CDR3 DNA reads as TGTGCCAGCAGCGTAAATATACAGGGGGCGCGCAGCACCGGGGAGCTGTTTTTT. It yields the protein CASSVNIQGARSTGELFF.

V and J are TRBV4-3 and TRBJ2-5; the D is unclear. V lost 1 base and J lost 2, with 5 bases in between. Germline CDR1 reads LGHNA; CDR2 reads YSLEER. The CDR3 contains 13 residues. Written as DNA, the CDR3 is TGCGCCAGCAGCCAAGTGGGGCAAGAGACCCAGTACTTC. This encodes CASSQVGQETQYF.

The chain carries TRBV5-1 and TRBJ2-7, with TRBD2 matching over 7 bases. CDR3 length equals 16 residues. The ends lost 0 bases at V and 0 bases at J; junction bases unmatched: 6. Looked up from germline, CDR1 is SGHRS and CDR2 is YFSETQ. CDR3 sequence: CASSLEKSGTSYEQYF. In DNA, the CDR3 is TGCGCCAGCAGCTTGGAGAAAAGCGGGACCTCCTACGAGCAGTACTTC. Complete variable domain (other parts from reference TRBV5-1 and TRBJ2-7): KAGVTQTPRYLIKTRGQQVTLSCSPISGHRSVSWYQQTPGQGLQFLFEYFSETQRNKGNFPGRFSGRQFSNSRSEMNVSTLELGDSALYLCASSLEKSGTSYEQYFGPGTRLTVT.

The chain has TRBV7-8 and TRBJ2-5; 7 bases align to TRBD1. Per the germline V gene, CDR1 is SGHVS and CDR2 is FQNEAQ. The CDR3 totals 16 residues. Unmatched junction bases numbered 8, after V lost 4 bases and J lost 0 bases. CDR3 DNA: TGTGCCAGCAGCTGGGAAGGGACAGTTTACCAAGAGACCCAGTACTTC. It encodes CASSWEGTVYQETQYF.

The chain links TRBV27 to TRBJ2-7; D remains unclear. Germline lookup yields CDR1 MNHEY and CDR2 SMNVEV (reference sequence). Trimming pared 4 bases from V and 5 bases from J, leaving 18 bases between. CDR3 length: 15 amino acids. In nucleotides, the CDR3 is TGTGCCAGCAGTTCTCTTCGAGCCTGGGTTGACGAGCAGTACTTC. Translated, it gives CASSSLRAWVDEQYF.

This clone occurred once. This chain uses TRBV5-6 with TRBJ2-7, with 11 bases lining up with TRBD2. The trim removed 1 base at V and 2 bases at J, leaving 8 bases unmatched. The CDR3 is made up of 17 amino acids. Germline CDR1 and CDR2: SGHDT and YYEEEE. This CDR3 is CASSLKRLAGGPYEQYF. The CDR3 nucleotides read TGTGCCAGCAGCTTGAAAAGGCTAGCGGGGGGTCCCTACGAGCAGTACTTC.

The chain joins TRBV7-6 to TRBJ1-1; no definite D call. The CDR3 length is 16 residues. Trimming removed 2 bases from V and 4 bases from J, with 17 bases in between. Germline CDR1 is SGHVS and CDR2 is FNYEAQ. The CDR3 DNA sequence: TGTGCCAGCAGCTTATACGCCAACCACGAGGGCACTGAAGCTTTCTTT. Translated, it gives CASSLYANHEGTEAFF.

The V and J genes are TRBV4-2 and TRBJ2-1, with 7 bases matching TRBD1. Germline CDR1 is LGHNA and CDR2 is YNFKEQ. This CDR3 has 15 residues. With V trimmed by 0 bases and J by 7 bases, 6 bases remained unmatched. CDR3 sequence reads: CASSQDHGTANEQFF. The CDR3 DNA follows: TGTGCCAGCAGCCAAGACCACGGGACAGCAAATGAGCAGTTCTTC.

The chain couples TRBV25-1 to TRBJ1-1, with no clear D. Per the germline V gene, CDR1 is MGHDK and CDR2 is SYGVNS. Trimming shortened V by 2 bases and J by 10 bases, and 5 bases separated the two germline ends. This CDR3 contains 10 residues. The CDR3 is CASSERRAFF. CDR3 DNA sequence: TGTGCCAGCAGTGAACGTAGAGCTTTCTTT.

The chain carries TRBV9 and TRBJ2-3; no firm D call. CDR1 and CDR2 from the germline V gene are SGDLS and YYNGEE. This CDR3 contains 16 residues. V was cut by 3 bases and J by 0 bases, with 14 bases left in between. In nucleotides, the CDR3 is TGTGCCAGCAGCGGCTTAGGTTCCACTAGCACAGATACGCAGTATTTT. Amino acids: CASSGLGSTSTDTQYF. The full variable domain, completed using reference TRBV9 and TRBJ2-3, is DSGVTQTPKHLITATGQRVTLRCSPRSGDLSVYWYQQSLDQGLQFLIQYYNGEERAKGNILERFSAQQFPDLHSELNLSSLELGDSALYFCASSGLGSTSTDTQYFGPGTRLTVL.

This chain uses TRBV27 with TRBJ1-1; D is possibly TRBD1 (6 bases). Trimming pared 6 bases from V and 0 bases from J, leaving 14 bases between. Germline CDR1 is MNHEY and CDR2 is SMNVEV (reference sequence). This CDR3 region has 15 residues. The CDR3 nucleotides read TGTGCCAGCAGCCATCTCACAGGGTTGAACACTGAAGCTTTCTTT. It encodes CASSHLTGLNTEAFF.

This clone was observed once. V is TRBV5-4 and J is TRBJ2-6; D unresolved. The CDR3 has 13 residues. Germline V gives CDR1 SGHNT, CDR2 YYREEE (reference sequence). V was shortened by 0 bases and J by 7 bases, with 5 bases between the two germline ends. The CDR3 sequence is CASSLESANVLTF. CDR3 nucleotides: TGTGCCAGCAGCTTGGAGAGTGCCAACGTCCTGACTTTC.